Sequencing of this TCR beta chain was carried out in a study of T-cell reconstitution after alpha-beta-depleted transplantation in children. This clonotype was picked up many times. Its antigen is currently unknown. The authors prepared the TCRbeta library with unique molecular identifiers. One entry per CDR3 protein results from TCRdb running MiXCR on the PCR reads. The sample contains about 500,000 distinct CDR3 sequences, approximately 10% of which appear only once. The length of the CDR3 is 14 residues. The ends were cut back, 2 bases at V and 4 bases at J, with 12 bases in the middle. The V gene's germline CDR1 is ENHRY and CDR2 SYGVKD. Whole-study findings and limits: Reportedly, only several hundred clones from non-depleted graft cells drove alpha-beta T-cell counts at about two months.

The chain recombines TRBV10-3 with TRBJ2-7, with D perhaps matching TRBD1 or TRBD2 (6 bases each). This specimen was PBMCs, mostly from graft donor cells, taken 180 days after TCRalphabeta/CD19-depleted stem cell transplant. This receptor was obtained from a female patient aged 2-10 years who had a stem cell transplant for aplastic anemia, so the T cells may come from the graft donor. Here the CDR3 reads CAISERGTKYEQYF. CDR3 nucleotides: TGTGCCATCAGTGAGCGGGGGACAAAGTACGAGCAGTACTTC.